Below, one T cell receptor (beta chain) is given with its context. The CDR3 has 13 amino acids. CDR1 and CDR2 from the germline V gene are MNHNY and SVGAGI (reference sequence). The ends were cut back, 5 bases at V and 4 bases at J, with 11 bases in the middle. This sample stems from a study of T-cell memory formation after mild COVID-19. Each CDR3 protein is one row after TCRdb ran MiXCR on the 5' RACE reads. The sample consists of over 150,000 distinct CDR3 sequences, roughly 13% of them appearing once. The TCR originated in a man aged 18 to 29 who had mild COVID-19 (a few samples of this study predate the infection). Cell type and time point are not known. The sequenced sample consisted of PBMCs or a T cell subset sorted from them (not recorded which). V usage is TRBV6-6 and J usage is TRBJ1-2, with D maybe TRBD1 (6 bases). CDR3 amino acids: CASSTQGTYGYTF. CDR3 DNA sequence: TGTGCCAGCAGTACCCAGGGGACCTATGGCTACACCTTC.